This T cell receptor (beta chain) is drawn from a study of Ad26.COV2.S vaccination and SARS-CoV-2 variants. Study background: Trial arm assignment for the donor was COV1001 Ad26.COV2.S. Study-wide results and limits: Vaccinees reportedly had broad spike-specific CD8+ and CD4+ T cell responses. Participants in the vaccine arm had higher spike-specific TCR breadth; placebo recipients had lower.

Noted treatment: around 19 received Ad26.COV2.S at low or high dose, single or two shots; 5 received placebo; per-sample allocation not given. Day 63 following the first vaccine or placebo injection was when the samples were taken. Sequencing used immunoSEQ multiplex PCR; TCRdb keeps in-frame clones, though not all of them. Among roughly 680,000 clones listed, roughly 90% were seen once. With V trimmed by 5 bases and J by 7 bases, 14 bases remained unmatched. The CDR3 runs 17 residues. Germline loops: CDR1 SGHAT, CDR2 FQNNGV. As to this clone: The antigen remains undetermined.

The sample here was peripheral blood, taken in a trial of Ad26.COV2.S vaccine versus placebo. The chain couples TRBV11-2 to TRBJ1-4; 9 bases align to TRBD1. This clonotype was obtained from a person aged 18-60 years who received the Ad26.COV2.S COVID-19 vaccine or a placebo. The DNA for the CDR3 is TGTGCCAGCAGCATGCCGACAGGGGGTGGTTTGAGTGAAAAACTGTTTTTT. Amino acid sequence: CASSMPTGGGLSEKLFF.